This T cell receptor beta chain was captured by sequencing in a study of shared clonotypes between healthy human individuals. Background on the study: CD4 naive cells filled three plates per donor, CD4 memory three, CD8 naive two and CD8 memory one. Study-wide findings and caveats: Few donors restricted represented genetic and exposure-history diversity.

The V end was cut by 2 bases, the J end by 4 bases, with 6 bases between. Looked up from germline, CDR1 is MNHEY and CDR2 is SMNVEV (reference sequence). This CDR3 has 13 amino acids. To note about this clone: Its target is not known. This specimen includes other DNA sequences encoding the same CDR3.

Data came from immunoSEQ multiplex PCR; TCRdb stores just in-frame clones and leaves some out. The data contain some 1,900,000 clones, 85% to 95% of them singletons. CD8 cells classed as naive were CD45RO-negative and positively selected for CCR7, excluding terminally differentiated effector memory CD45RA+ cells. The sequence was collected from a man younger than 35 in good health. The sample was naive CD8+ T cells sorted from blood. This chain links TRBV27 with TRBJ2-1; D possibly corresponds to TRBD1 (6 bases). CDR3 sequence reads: CASSLGQYNEQFF. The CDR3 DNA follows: TGTGCCAGCAGTTTAGGACAGTACAATGAGCAGTTCTTC.